These 18 T cell receptor beta chains share one sample of origin, sequenced in a study of monozygotic twins with inflammatory bowel disease. After re-calling the 5' RACE reads, TCRdb lists one entry per CDR3 protein, DNA absent. Found here are some 440,000 distinct CDR3 sequences; the top ten clones hold around 2.4%. Sequencing was performed on blood. These receptors all stem from a human donor with ulcerative colitis or Crohn's disease, or a healthy co-twin of an affected twin (not recorded which).

This chain uses TRBV4-1 with TRBJ1-2. Germline lookup yields CDR1 MGHRA and CDR2 YSYEKL. This CDR3 contains 13 residues. The CDR3 sequence: CASSQGVVDGYTF.

This rearrangement joins TRBV27 to TRBJ2-1; the TCRdb D gene call, TRBD2, has no DNA to confirm it. The CDR3 sequence is 14 residues long. Germline V lookup: CDR1 MNHEY, CDR2 SMNVEV (reference sequence). CDR3 amino acids: CASSLLAADNEQFF.

The V and J genes are TRBV4-2 and TRBJ2-2; the D call of TRBD2 rests on TCRdb alone, since no DNA is present to check it. Per germline, CDR1 LGHNA and CDR2 YNFKEQ. The CDR3 covers 16 residues. The CDR3 protein is CASSQAPGLPSGELFF.

CDR3 loop: CASCSATYEQYF. This rearrangement joins TRBV6-1 to TRBJ2-7. Germline V lookup: CDR1 MNHNS, CDR2 SASEGT. The CDR3 is made up of 12 amino acids.

The V gene is TRBV11-1, the J gene TRBJ2-1; TCRdb proposes TRBD2, but this gene call is untestable without DNA. Germline V gives CDR1 SGHAT, CDR2 FQDESV (reference sequence). The CDR3 is made up of 16 amino acids. This chain's CDR3 is CASSLALAGDYNEQFF.

This sequence joins TRBV7-8 and TRBJ1-6. The CDR3 length is 15 residues. Germline values: CDR1 SGHVS, CDR2 FQNEAQ. The CDR3 protein is CASSLSGTVNSPLHF.

The chain uses TRBV7-6 and TRBJ1-3; TCRdb designates TRBD1, a call that cannot be tested without DNA. Per germline, CDR1 SGHVS and CDR2 FNYEAQ. The CDR3 is 16 amino acids. The CDR3 is CASSPTTGRAGNTIYF.

The CDR3 spells CASSQGTGHGELFF. The chain uses TRBV5-6 and TRBJ2-2; TCRdb proposes TRBD1, but this gene call is untestable without DNA. The CDR3 consists of 14 residues. The germline V gene encodes CDR1 SGHDT and CDR2 YYEEEE.

V gene TRBV5-4 combines with J gene TRBJ2-1; TCRdb returns TRBD1, unconfirmable since there is no DNA. CDR1 is SGHNT and CDR2 is YYREEE in the germline V gene (reference sequence). CDR3 length: 14 residues. Here the CDR3 reads CASSSQTGNNEQFF.

The rearrangement joins TRBV29-1 to TRBJ2-2; there is no DNA to check the TCRdb D call of TRBD1. The V gene's germline CDR1 is SQVTM and CDR2 ANQGSEA. This CDR3 comprises 14 residues. The CDR3 protein is CSGGRGANTGELFF.

The J gene is TRBJ2-2, the V gene TRBV18; TCRdb picks TRBD1, but there is no DNA to check that call. CDR1 is KGHSH and CDR2 is LQKENI in the germline V gene. This CDR3 has 16 amino acids. CDR3 protein: CASSPRQGVDTGELFF. The full variable domain, completed using reference TRBV18 and TRBJ2-2, is NAGVMQNPRHLVRRRGQEARLRCSPMKGHSHVYWYRQLPEEGLKFMVYLQKENIIDESGMPKERFSAEFPKEGPSILRIQQVVRGDSAAYFCASSPRQGVDTGELFFGEGSRLTVL.

This chain links TRBV5-1 with TRBJ1-3; TCRdb returns TRBD1, unconfirmable since there is no DNA. The CDR3 has 14 residues. Per germline, CDR1 SGHRS and CDR2 YFSETQ. The CDR3 region is CASSEDRTGNTIYF.

This chain joins TRBV18 and TRBJ2-7; the TCRdb D gene call, TRBD1, has no DNA to confirm it. CDR1 is KGHSH, CDR2 LQKENI, per germline. This CDR3 contains 18 residues. CDR3 protein: CASSSGGSNLLSSYEQYF.

V is TRBV27 and J is TRBJ1-5; with no DNA, the TCRdb D assignment of TRBD1 cannot be verified. This CDR3 has 14 amino acids. Germline V gene data show CDR1 as MNHEY and CDR2 as SMNVEV (reference sequence). The CDR3 protein is CASSERGDNQPQHF.

The chain carries TRBV4-1 and TRBJ1-1; TCRdb's D gene call, TRBD1, goes unchecked for lack of DNA. CDR3 length equals 16 residues. Germline CDR1 and CDR2: MGHRA and YSYEKL. Here the CDR3 reads CASSQDLGQLHTEAFF.

The V call is TRBV28, the J call TRBJ1-1. Germline V lookup: CDR1 MDHEN, CDR2 SYDVKM. This CDR3 is built from 11 residues. CDR3 region: CASSLRMEAFF. Full variable domain (remainder filled in from reference TRBV28 and TRBJ1-1): DVKVTQSSRYLVKRTGEKVFLECVQDMDHENMFWYRQDPGLGLRLIYFSYDVKMKEKGDIPEGYSVSREKKERFSLILESASTNQTSMYLCASSLRMEAFFGQGTRLTVV.

The genes are TRBV7-3 and TRBJ1-1. The CDR3 covers 12 residues. Germline V CDR1 and CDR2: SGHTA, FQGTGA. The CDR3: CASSGIGGEAFF.

CDR3: CASSYFHTGHEETQYF. This rearrangement joins TRBV5-6 to TRBJ2-5; TCRdb picks TRBD1, but there is no DNA to check that call. The CDR3 is made up of 16 amino acids. Per germline, CDR1 SGHDT and CDR2 YYEEEE. The variable domain in full, with the rest retrieved from reference TRBV5-6 and TRBJ2-5, is DAGVTQSPTHLIKTRGQQVTLRCSPKSGHDTVSWYQQALGQGPQFIFQYYEEEERQRGNFPDRFSGHQFPNYSSELNVNALLLGDSALYLCASSYFHTGHEETQYFGPGTRLLVL.